This T cell receptor (beta chain) was identified in a study of OX40 agonist ivuxolimab in advanced cancers. Here immunoSEQ multiplex PCR was the method, and the copy in TCRdb shows in-frame clones only, minus some. The sample has roughly 100,000 clones, around four fifths seen once. The source was CD4+ or CD8+ T cells sorted from blood, collected in a trial of the OX40 agonist ivuxolimab. This TCR was recovered from an adult with an advanced solid tumor such as melanoma, head and neck, liver or kidney cancer.

CDR3 in amino acids: CATSRDKRGGDTQYF. CDR3 in DNA: TGTGCCACCAGCAGAGATAAGAGGGGGGGCGATACGCAGTATTTT. The J gene is TRBJ2-3, the V gene TRBV15; a possible D gene is TRBD2 (7 bases). The V gene's germline CDR1 is LNHNV and CDR2 YYDKDF (reference sequence). Trimming pared 0 bases from V and 6 bases from J, leaving 13 bases between. The CDR3 sequence is 15 residues long.